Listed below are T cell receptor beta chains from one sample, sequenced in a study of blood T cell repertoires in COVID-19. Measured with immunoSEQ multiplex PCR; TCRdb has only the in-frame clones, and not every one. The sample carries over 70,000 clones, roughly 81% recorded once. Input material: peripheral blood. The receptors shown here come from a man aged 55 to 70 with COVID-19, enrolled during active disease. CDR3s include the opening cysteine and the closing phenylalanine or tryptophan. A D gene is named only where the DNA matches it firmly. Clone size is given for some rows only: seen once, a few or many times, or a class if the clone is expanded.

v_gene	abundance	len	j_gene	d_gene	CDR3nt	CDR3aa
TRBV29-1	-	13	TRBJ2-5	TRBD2	TGCAGCGTTGTGCTAGCGGGGGGAGAGACCCAGTACTTC	CSVVLAGGETQYF
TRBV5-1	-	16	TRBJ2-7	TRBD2	TGCGCCAGCAGCTTGGGGACTAGCCGCCGCAGGGACGAGCAGTACTTC	CASSLGTSRRRDEQYF
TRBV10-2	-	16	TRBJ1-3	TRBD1	TGCGCCAGCAGCGAAGCAGGGGGCCCCTCTGGAAACACCATATATTTT	CASSEAGGPSGNTIYF
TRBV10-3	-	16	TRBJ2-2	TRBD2	TGTGCCATCCAATCGCGACTAGCGGGGGAGGGCGGGGAGCTGTTTTTT	CAIQSRLAGEGGELFF
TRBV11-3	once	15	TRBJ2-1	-	TGTGCCAGCAGCTTACGAGCGGCCCATATCAATGAGCAGTTCTTC	CASSLRAAHINEQFF
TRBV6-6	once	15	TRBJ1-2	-	TGTGCCAGCAGCCGAGAGACCGGAGGGGTCGGTGGCTACACCTTC	CASSRETGGVGGYTF
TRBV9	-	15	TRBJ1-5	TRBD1	TGTGCCAGCAGCGTAGGACAGGGGGGCAATCAGCCCCAGCATTTT	CASSVGQGGNQPQHF
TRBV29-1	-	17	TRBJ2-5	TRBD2	TGCAGCGCCGGATCCTCGAGTGGACTAGCAGGGACGGAGACCCAGTACTTC	CSAGSSSGLAGTETQYF
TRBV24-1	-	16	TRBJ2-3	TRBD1	TGTGCCACCAGTGATCTCGGACAGGGGCGCACAGATACGCAGTATTTT	CATSDLGQGRTDTQYF
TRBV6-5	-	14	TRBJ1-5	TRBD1	TGTGCCAGCAGTTTACAGGGGCCACGGCAGCCCCAGCATTTT	CASSLQGPRQPQHF
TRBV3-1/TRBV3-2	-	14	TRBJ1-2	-	TGTGCCAGCAGCCTAACAGTCCTTCCTAAAGGCTACACCTTC	CASSLTVLPKGYTF
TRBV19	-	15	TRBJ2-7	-	TGTGCCAGTAGTTTCCAGGGGCAGGCAAGATACGAGCAGTACTTC	CASSFQGQARYEQYF
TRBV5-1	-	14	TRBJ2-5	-	TGCGCCAGCAGCCCTCGGACAAATCAAGAGACCCAGTACTTC	CASSPRTNQETQYF
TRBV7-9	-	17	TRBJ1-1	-	TGTGCCAGCAGCCCACGGAGGGGTGACATTAAGAACACTGAAGCTTTCTTT	CASSPRRGDIKNTEAFF
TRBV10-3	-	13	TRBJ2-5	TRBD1	TGTGCCACCTCGGACAGGGTTGAAGAGACCCAGTACTTC	CATSDRVEETQYF
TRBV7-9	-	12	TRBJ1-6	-	TGTGCCAGCAGCCACCCCAGCGCACCCCTCCACTTT	CASSHPSAPLHF
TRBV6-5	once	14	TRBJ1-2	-	TGTGCCAGCAGCCGGGTGACAGACTACTATGGCTACACCTTC	CASSRVTDYYGYTF
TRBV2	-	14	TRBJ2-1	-	TGTGCCAGCAGTATTACAGAGTATGACAATGAGCAGTTCTTC	CASSITEYDNEQFF
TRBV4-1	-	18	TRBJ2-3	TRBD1	TGCGCCAGCAGCCAAGTGCCCCCCACAGGGGGAGCCACAGATACGCAGTATTTT	CASSQVPPTGGATDTQYF
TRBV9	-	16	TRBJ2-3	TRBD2	TGTGCCAGCAGCAGATCTCCCGCGGGAGGCACAGATACGCAGTATTTT	CASSRSPAGGTDTQYF
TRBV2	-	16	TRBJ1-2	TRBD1	TGTGCCAGCAGTGTAGGGACAGGGGTCATTAACTATGGCTACACCTTC	CASSVGTGVINYGYTF
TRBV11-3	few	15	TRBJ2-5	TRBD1	TGTGCCAGCAGCTCGGGGACAGGGAGGGCAGAGACCCAGTACTTC	CASSSGTGRAETQYF
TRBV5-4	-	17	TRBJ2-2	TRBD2	TGTGCCAGCAAACACGGGACTAGCGGGAGCGGGACCGGGGAGCTGTTTTTT	CASKHGTSGSGTGELFF
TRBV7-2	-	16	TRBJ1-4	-	TGTGCCAGCAGCACAACAAGACAGGAGCGCAATGAAAAACTGTTTTTT	CASSTTRQERNEKLFF
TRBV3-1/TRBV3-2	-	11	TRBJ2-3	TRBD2	TGTGCCAGCAGCCTCGGACTAGTGGAACATTTT	CASSLGLVEHF
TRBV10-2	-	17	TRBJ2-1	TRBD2	TGCGCCAGCAGTGGGACTAGCGGGATGGGCTCCTACAATGAGCAGTTCTTC	CASSGTSGMGSYNEQFF
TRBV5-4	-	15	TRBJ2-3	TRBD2	TGTGCCAGCAGCTTCGGGACTAGCGGCACAGATACGCAGTATTTT	CASSFGTSGTDTQYF
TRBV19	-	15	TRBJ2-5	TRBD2	TGTGCCAGTAGTACTAGCGGGGTGTACCAAGAGACCCAGTACTTC	CASSTSGVYQETQYF
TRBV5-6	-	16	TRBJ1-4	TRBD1	TGTGCCAGCAGCTTGCAGGGGGCCGCAACTAATGAAAAACTGTTTTTT	CASSLQGAATNEKLFF
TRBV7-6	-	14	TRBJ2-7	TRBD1	TGTGCCAGCAGCCCCGACAGGGGGGCCTACGAGCAGTACTTC	CASSPDRGAYEQYF
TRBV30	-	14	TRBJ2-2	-	TGTGCCTGGAGTGTAATGACTAACACCGGGGAGCTGTTTTTT	CAWSVMTNTGELFF
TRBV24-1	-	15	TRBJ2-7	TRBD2	TGTGCCACCAGTGGACCTAGCGGGACTGACTACGAGCAGTACTTC	CATSGPSGTDYEQYF
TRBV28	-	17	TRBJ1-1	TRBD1	TGTGCCAGCAGTCCAGCCGGGACAGGGTTTCCAAACACTGAAGCTTTCTTT	CASSPAGTGFPNTEAFF
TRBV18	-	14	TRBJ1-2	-	TGTGCCAGCTCCCGCGACGGAGTAAGTTATGGCTACACCTTC	CASSRDGVSYGYTF
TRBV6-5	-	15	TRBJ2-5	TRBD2	TGTGCCATCTCTAGCGGGGGACTTTACTTGGAGACCCAGTACTTC	CAISSGGLYLETQYF
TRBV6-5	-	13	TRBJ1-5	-	TGTGCCAGCAGCTCTAACAGGGATCAGCCCCAGCATTTT	CASSSNRDQPQHF
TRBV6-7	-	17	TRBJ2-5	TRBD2	TGTGCCAGCAGTTACTCGGGTAGCGGGGGGCTACAAGAGACCCAGTACTTC	CASSYSGSGGLQETQYF
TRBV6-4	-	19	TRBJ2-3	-	TGTGCCAGCAGTGACTCGAATTTTGGGGCCCCAGGGGTACCAGATACGCAGTATTTT	CASSDSNFGAPGVPDTQYF
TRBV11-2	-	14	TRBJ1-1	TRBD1	TGTGCCAGCAGCCAACCCCGGGACAGGGGTGAAGCTTTCTTT	CASSQPRDRGEAFF
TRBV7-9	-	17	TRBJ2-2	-	TGTGCCAGCAGCTTAGGGGTTGACATCGAGACAGCCGGGGAGCTGTTTTTT	CASSLGVDIETAGELFF
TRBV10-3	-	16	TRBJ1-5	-	TGTGCCACCAAGGGGTCGGGGGGAAGGAACAATCAGCCCCAGCATTTT	CATKGSGGRNNQPQHF
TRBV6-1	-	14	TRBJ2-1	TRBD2	TGTGCCAGCAGTGAATCCGGGACTAGCGGGAGTTCGTTCTTC	CASSESGTSGSSFF
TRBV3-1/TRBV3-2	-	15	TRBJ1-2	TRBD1	TGTGCCAGCAGCCATCCGGGACAGGGGGTATATGGCTACACCTTC	CASSHPGQGVYGYTF
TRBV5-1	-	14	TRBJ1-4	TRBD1	TGCGCCAGCAGATCCGGGACAGGGAGTGAAAAACTGTTTTTT	CASRSGTGSEKLFF
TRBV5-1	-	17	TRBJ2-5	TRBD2	TGCGCCAGCAGCGGATTCACTAGCGGGGGGGGTCAAGAGACCCAGTACTTC	CASSGFTSGGGQETQYF
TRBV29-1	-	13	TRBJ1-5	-	TGCAGCGTTGCACAGAATAGCAATCAGCCCCAGCATTTT	CSVAQNSNQPQHF
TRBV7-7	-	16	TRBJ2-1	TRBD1	TGTGCCAGCAGCCCCGGTGGCGGGACAGGCTACAATGAGCAGTTCTTC	CASSPGGGTGYNEQFF
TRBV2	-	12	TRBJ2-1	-	TGTGCCAGCAGTGCCTATAGCAATGAGCAGTTCTTC	CASSAYSNEQFF
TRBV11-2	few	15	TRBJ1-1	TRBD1	TGTGCCAGCAGCTTAGATCCGGGAGACAGGGGTGAAGCTTTCTTT	CASSLDPGDRGEAFF
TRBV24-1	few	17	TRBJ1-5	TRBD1	TGTGCCAATCGACAGGGAAAGGTTGGGAGTAGCAATCAGCCCCAGCATTTT	CANRQGKVGSSNQPQHF
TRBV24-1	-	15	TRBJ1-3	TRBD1	TGTGCCACCAGTGATCACAGGGGCTCTGGAAACACCATATATTTT	CATSDHRGSGNTIYF
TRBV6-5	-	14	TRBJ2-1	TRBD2	TGTGCCAGCAGTTATAGCGGGAGAAGCAATGAGCAGTTCTTC	CASSYSGRSNEQFF
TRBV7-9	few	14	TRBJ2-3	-	TGTGCCAGCAAATTAACGGGGGGCCAAAATACGCAGTATTTT	CASKLTGGQNTQYF
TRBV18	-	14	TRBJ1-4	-	TGTGCCAGCTCACCAAACCGAGCTAATGAAAAACTGTTTTTT	CASSPNRANEKLFF
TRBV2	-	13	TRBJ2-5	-	TGTGCCAGCAGGAGACAGATGACCAGATCTGAGTACTTC	CASRRQMTRSEYF